The text below deals with one T cell receptor beta chain. Its antigen is undetermined. The data were obtained in a study of CD8 T cells in ankylosing spondylitis. Study results and limitations: The study identified a TCR beta motif of about eight highly homologous variants that appeared characteristic of ankylosing spondylitis blood.

Trimming took 3 bases from V and 2 from J; bases not matched to a gene: 4. This CDR3 has 14 amino acids. The germline gives CDR1 DFQATT, CDR2 SNEGSKA (reference sequence). Scientists made TCR beta libraries using quantitative 5'-RACE with molecular barcodes. TCRdb independently ran MiXCR on the 5' RACE reads; one entry per CDR3 protein. The sample consists of around 430,000 distinct CDR3 sequences, 17% of them appearing once. The sequencing sample was made of blood, either unsorted or a sorted T cell fraction (not recorded which). This sequence was found in a male donor with ankylosing spondylitis. The chain links TRBV20-1 to TRBJ2-7; 10 bases fit TRBD2. The CDR3 loop reads CSARRAGGPYEQYF. As DNA, the CDR3 is TGCAGTGCTAGGCGAGCGGGGGGGCCCTACGAGCAGTACTTC.